Detailed here is one T cell receptor beta chain. The data were obtained in a study of sequential checkpoint blockade in melanoma. Study in general: First-line arms were nivolumab then ipilimumab, or the reverse, randomized 1:1.

The protocol was immunoSEQ multiplex PCR, while the TCRdb copy is restricted to in-frame clones and leaves out a portion. The table has 10,000 or so clones, less than 80% seen once. Treatment defined: randomized to nivolumab then ipilimumab (arm A) or the reverse (arm B). The receptor comes from a human donor with melanoma. The sequences come from CD8+ T cells sorted from blood (inferred from file names), collected from a patient given nivolumab and ipilimumab in sequence.

CDR3 sequence reads: CASSPGLVEGETQYF. CDR3 DNA sequence: TGTGCCAGCAGTCCGGGACTAGTAGAGGGCGAGACCCAGTACTTC. The chain joins TRBV6-4 to TRBJ2-5, with 8 positions matching TRBD2. V gave up 5 bases and J gave up 5 bases; unmatched junction bases: 10. The CDR3 is 15 amino acids. CDR1 is MRHNA, CDR2 SNTAGT, per germline.